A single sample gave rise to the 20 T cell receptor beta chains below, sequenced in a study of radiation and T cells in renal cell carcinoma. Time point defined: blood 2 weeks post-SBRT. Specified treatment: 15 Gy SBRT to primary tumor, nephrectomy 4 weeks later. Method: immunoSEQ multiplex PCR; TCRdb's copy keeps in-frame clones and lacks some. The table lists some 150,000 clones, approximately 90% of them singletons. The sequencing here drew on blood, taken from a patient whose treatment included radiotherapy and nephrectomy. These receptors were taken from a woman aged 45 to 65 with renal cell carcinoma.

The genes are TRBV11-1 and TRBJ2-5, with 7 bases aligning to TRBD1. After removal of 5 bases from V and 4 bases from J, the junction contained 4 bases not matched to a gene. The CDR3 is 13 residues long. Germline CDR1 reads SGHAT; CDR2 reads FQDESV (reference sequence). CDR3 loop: CASSPGTAETQYF. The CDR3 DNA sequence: TGTGCCAGCAGCCCCGGGACAGCAGAGACCCAGTACTTC.

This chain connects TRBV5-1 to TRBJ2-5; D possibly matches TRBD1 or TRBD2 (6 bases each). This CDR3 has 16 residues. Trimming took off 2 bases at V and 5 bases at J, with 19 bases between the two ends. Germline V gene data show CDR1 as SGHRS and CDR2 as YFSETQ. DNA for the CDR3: TGCGCCAGCAGCTTTGGACAGCGGGCTTCCGCGGAGACCCAGTACTTC. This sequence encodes CASSFGQRASAETQYF. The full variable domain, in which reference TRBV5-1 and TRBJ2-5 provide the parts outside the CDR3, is KAGVTQTPRYLIKTRGQQVTLSCSPISGHRSVSWYQQTPGQGLQFLFEYFSETQRNKGNFPGRFSGRQFSNSRSEMNVSTLELGDSALYLCASSFGQRASAETQYFGPGTRLLVL.

CDR3 region: CASSSGLAYYEQYF. CDR3 nucleotide sequence: TGTGCCAGCAGCTCGGGACTAGCGTACTACGAGCAGTACTTC. The chain joins TRBV5-6 to TRBJ2-7; 10 nucleotides align to TRBD2. The CDR3 sequence is 14 residues long. The V and J ends lost 3 bases and 3 bases, in that order; junction bases with no gene match: 3. The germline gives CDR1 SGHDT, CDR2 YYEEEE. The full variable domain, with the rest looked up from reference TRBV5-6 and TRBJ2-7, is DAGVTQSPTHLIKTRGQQVTLRCSPKSGHDTVSWYQQALGQGPQFIFQYYEEEERQRGNFPDRFSGHQFPNYSSELNVNALLLGDSALYLCASSSGLAYYEQYFGPGTRLTVT.

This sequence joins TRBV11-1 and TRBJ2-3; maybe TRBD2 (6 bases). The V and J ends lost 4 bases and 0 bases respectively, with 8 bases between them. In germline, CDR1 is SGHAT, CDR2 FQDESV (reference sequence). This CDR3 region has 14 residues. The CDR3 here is CASSSSVSTDTQYF. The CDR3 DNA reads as TGTGCCAGCAGCTCTAGCGTAAGCACAGATACGCAGTATTTT.

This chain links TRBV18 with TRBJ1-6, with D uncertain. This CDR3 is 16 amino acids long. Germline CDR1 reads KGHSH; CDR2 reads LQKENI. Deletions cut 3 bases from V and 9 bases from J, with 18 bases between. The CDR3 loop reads CASSPAERAATSPLHF. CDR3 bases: TGTGCCAGCTCACCCGCAGAACGGGCAGCTACTTCACCCCTCCACTTT.

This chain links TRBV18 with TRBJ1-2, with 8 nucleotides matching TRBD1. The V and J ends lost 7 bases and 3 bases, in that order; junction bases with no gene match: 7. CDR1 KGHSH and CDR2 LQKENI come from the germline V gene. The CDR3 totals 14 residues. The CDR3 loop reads CASFPQGADYGYTF. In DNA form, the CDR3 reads TGTGCCAGCTTTCCGCAGGGGGCGGACTATGGCTACACCTTC. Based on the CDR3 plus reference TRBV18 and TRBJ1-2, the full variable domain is NAGVMQNPRHLVRRRGQEARLRCSPMKGHSHVYWYRQLPEEGLKFMVYLQKENIIDESGMPKERFSAEFPKEGPSILRIQQVVRGDSAAYFCASFPQGADYGYTFGSGTRLTVV.

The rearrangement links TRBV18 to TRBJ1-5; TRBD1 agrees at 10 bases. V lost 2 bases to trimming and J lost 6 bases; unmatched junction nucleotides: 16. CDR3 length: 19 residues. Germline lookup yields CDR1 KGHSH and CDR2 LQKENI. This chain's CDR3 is CASSPMSYGQGDRAQPQHF. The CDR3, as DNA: TGTGCCAGCTCACCAATGTCATACGGACAGGGGGATCGGGCTCAGCCCCAGCATTTT.

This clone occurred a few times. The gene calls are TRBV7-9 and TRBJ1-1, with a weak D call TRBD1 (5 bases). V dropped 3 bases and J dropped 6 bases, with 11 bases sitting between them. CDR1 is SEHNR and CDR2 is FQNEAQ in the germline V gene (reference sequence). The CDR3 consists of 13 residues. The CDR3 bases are TGTGCCAGCAGCTTCAGGGAGGGCCCTGAAGCTTTCTTT. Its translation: CASSFREGPEAFF.

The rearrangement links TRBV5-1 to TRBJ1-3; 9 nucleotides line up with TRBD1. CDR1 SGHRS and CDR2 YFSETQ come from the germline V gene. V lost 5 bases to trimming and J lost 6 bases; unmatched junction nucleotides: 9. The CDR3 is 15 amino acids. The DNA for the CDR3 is TGCGCCAGCAGGCGGACAGGGGATGGTGTAAACACCATATATTTT. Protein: CASRRTGDGVNTIYF. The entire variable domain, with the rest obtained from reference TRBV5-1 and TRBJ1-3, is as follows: KAGVTQTPRYLIKTRGQQVTLSCSPISGHRSVSWYQQTPGQGLQFLFEYFSETQRNKGNFPGRFSGRQFSNSRSEMNVSTLELGDSALYLCASRRTGDGVNTIYFGEGSWLTVV.

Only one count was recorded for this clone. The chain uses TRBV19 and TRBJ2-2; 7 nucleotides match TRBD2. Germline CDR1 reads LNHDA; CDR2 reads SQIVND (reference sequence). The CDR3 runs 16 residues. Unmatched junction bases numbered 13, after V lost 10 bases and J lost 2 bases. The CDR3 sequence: CATGRAANLNTGELFF. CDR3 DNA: TGTGCCACGGGGAGGGCGGCGAACCTTAACACCGGGGAGCTGTTTTTT.

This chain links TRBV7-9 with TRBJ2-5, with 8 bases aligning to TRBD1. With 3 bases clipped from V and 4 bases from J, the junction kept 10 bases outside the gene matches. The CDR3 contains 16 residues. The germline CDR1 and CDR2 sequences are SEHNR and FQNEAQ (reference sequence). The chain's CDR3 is CASSLWDRPFGETQYF. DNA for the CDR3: TGTGCCAGCAGCTTGTGGGACAGGCCCTTCGGAGAGACCCAGTACTTC.

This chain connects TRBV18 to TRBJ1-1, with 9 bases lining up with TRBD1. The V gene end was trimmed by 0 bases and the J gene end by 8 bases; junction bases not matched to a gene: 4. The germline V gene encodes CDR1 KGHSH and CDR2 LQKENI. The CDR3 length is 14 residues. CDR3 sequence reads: CASSPPVTGGEAFF. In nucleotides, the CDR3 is TGTGCCAGCTCACCACCGGTAACAGGGGGCGAAGCTTTCTTT.

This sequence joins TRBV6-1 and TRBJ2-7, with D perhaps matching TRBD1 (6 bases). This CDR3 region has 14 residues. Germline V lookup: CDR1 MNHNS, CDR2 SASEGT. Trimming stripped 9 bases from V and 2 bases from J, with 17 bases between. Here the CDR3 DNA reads TGTGCCAGTGGGGGCGTGACCATTGCCTACGAGCAGTACTTC. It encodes CASGGVTIAYEQYF.

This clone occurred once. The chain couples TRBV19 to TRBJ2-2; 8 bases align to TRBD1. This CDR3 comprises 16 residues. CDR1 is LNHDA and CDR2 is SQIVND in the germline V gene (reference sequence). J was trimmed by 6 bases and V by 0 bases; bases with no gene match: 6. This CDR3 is CASSIESQGAAGELFF. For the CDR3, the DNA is TGTGCCAGTAGTATAGAGTCCCAGGGGGCAGCCGGGGAGCTGTTTTTT.

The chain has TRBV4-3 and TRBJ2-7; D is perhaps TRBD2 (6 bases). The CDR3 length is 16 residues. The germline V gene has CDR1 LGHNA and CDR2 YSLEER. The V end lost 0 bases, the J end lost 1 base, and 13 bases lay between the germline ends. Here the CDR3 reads CASSQDRVAESYEQYF. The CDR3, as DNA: TGCGCCAGCAGCCAAGATAGGGTAGCGGAGTCCTACGAGCAGTACTTC.

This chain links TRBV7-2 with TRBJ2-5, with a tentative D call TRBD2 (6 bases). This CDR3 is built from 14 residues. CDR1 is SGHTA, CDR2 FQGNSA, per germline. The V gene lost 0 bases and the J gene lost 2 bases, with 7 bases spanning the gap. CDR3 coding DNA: TGTGCCAGCAGCTTAGCGGGGGGACAAGAGACCCAGTACTTC. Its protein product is CASSLAGGQETQYF. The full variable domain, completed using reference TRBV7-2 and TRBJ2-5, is GAGVSQSPSNKVTEKGKDVELRCDPISGHTALYWYRQSLGQGLEFLIYFQGNSAPDKSGLPSDRFSAERTGGSVSTLTIQRTQQEDSAVYLCASSLAGGQETQYFGPGTRLLVL.

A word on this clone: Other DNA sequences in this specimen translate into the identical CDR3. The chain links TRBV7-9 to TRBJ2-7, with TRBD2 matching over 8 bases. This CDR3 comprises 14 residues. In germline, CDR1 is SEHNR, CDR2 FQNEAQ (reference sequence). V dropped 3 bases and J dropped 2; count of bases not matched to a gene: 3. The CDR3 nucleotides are TGTGCCAGCAGCTTGGCGGGGGGACCCTACGAGCAGTACTTC. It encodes CASSLAGGPYEQYF.

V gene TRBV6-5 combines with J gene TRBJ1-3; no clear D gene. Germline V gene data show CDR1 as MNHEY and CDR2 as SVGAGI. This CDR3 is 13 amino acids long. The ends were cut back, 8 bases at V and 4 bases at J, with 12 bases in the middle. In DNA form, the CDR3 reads TGTGCCAGCGGGTCTTCAAGAGGAAACACCATATATTTT. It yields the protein CASGSSRGNTIYF.

CDR3: CASSPGLLPNEQFF. CDR3 sequence (DNA): TGTGCCAGCAGCCCGGGGCTTCTTCCCAATGAGCAGTTCTTC. This rearrangement joins TRBV6-5 to TRBJ2-1; the D gene could be TRBD1 or TRBD2 (5 bases each). This CDR3 has 14 amino acids. The V end lost 6 bases, the J end lost 6 bases, and 15 bases lay between the germline ends. CDR1 and CDR2 from the germline V gene are MNHEY and SVGAGI.

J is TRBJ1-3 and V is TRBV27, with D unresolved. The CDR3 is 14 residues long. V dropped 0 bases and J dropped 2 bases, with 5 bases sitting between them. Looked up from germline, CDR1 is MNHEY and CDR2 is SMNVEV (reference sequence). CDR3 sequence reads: CASSLSGAGNTIYF. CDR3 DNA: TGTGCCAGCAGTTTATCTGGGGCTGGAAACACCATATATTTT.